The entry below describes one TCR beta chain. Its antigen is not identified. Sequencing was performed with immunoSEQ multiplex PCR; in TCRdb, only in-frame clones are kept and a portion is missing. The table records around 15,000 clones, about 77% of them present only once. CDR3 size: 16 residues. Looked up from germline, CDR1 is SGHTA and CDR2 is FQGTGA. Deletions cut 5 bases from V and 0 bases from J, with 16 bases between. This record belongs to a study of OX40 agonist ivuxolimab in advanced cancers. Study-level background: The study treated patients with ivuxolimab, an agonistic anti-OX40 (CD134) antibody. Whole-study findings and limits: The authors did not determine the antigen specificity of the expanded peripheral T cells.

Drawing of blood for sampling happened at baseline, at cycle 4 day 1, and at cycle 7 day 1. The source of this sequence is an adult with an advanced solid tumor such as melanoma, head and neck, liver or kidney cancer. The rearrangement joins TRBV7-3 to TRBJ1-1; D perhaps matches TRBD1 (6 bases). The sequenced sample was CD4+ or CD8+ T cells sorted from blood, obtained in a trial of the OX40 agonist ivuxolimab. The CDR3 sequence is CASSQDPQGMNTEAFF. In DNA, the CDR3 is TGTGCCAGCAGCCAAGACCCTCAGGGGATGAACACTGAAGCTTTCTTT.